The T cell receptor beta chain under discussion was sequenced for a study of OX40 agonist ivuxolimab in advanced cancers. Study information: An agonistic anti-OX40 (CD134) antibody, ivuxolimab, was used to treat the patients.

Systemic immunosuppression or a history of autoimmune disease excluded patients. Per the germline V gene, CDR1 is MGHRA and CDR2 is YSYEKL. V shed 0 bases and J shed 9 bases, with 12 bases lying between them. The CDR3 loop spans 15 amino acids. Measured with immunoSEQ multiplex PCR; TCRdb has only the in-frame clones, and not every one. The sample yields some 17,000 clones, 92% seen once. This specimen was CD4+ or CD8+ T cells sorted from blood, taken in a trial of the OX40 agonist ivuxolimab. The J gene is TRBJ1-6, the V gene TRBV4-1; D is possibly TRBD1 (5 bases). This TCR came from an adult with an advanced solid tumor such as melanoma, head and neck, liver or kidney cancer. In DNA, the CDR3 is TGCGCCAGCAGCCAAGATGTCAGGGTAGTTTCACCCCTCCACTTT. Amino acids: CASSQDVRVVSPLHF.